The rows below give T cell receptor beta chains drawn from one sample of a study of tumor-infiltrating lymphocytes in oesophageal squamous cell carcinoma. TCRdb re-called the PCR reads through MiXCR, storing one row per CDR3 protein. The sample carries 9,000 to 13,000 distinct CDR3 sequences, 58% recorded once. Sequencing input: esophageal tumor tissue. Receptors were obtained from a female donor with esophageal squamous cell carcinoma. Each CDR3 is given with its conserved first and last residue. Fields, in order: J gene, V gene, CDR3 length, clone size, D gene, CDR3 protein, CDR3 DNA. The D gene is left open where the match is weak. Some rows mark clone size as missing; the rest say once, few, many or name a class of expanded clone.

j_gene: TRBJ2-4; v_gene: TRBV28; len: 12; abundance: few; d_gene: .; CDR3aa: CASSPHRQGGYF; CDR3nt: TGTGCCAGCAGTCCACACCGACAGGGAGGTTACTTC
j_gene: TRBJ2-7; v_gene: TRBV12-3/TRBV12-4; len: 14; abundance: .; d_gene: .; CDR3aa: CASSPRVRSYEQYF; CDR3nt: TGTGCCAGCAGTCCCAGGGTAAGGTCCTACGAGCAGTACTTC
j_gene: TRBJ2-7; v_gene: TRBV6-1; len: 12; abundance: many; d_gene: .; CDR3aa: CASSHVGLEQYF; CDR3nt: TGTGCCAGCAGCCACGTAGGGCTCGAGCAGTACTTC
j_gene: TRBJ2-3; v_gene: TRBV7-9; len: 15; abundance: .; d_gene: TRBD1; CDR3aa: CASNSMTGSNSPLHF; CDR3nt: TGTGCCAGCAACTCGATGACAGGGAGCAATTCACCCCTCCACTTC
j_gene: TRBJ1-3; v_gene: TRBV7-9; len: 14; abundance: .; d_gene: .; CDR3aa: CASTRDRSGNTIYF; CDR3nt: TGTGCCAGCACCCGAGACAGGTCTGGAAACACCATATATTTT
j_gene: TRBJ2-7; v_gene: TRBV27; len: 17; abundance: medium-sized; d_gene: TRBD2; CDR3aa: CASSSLSGKGPYNEQYF; CDR3nt: TGTGCCAGCAGTTCACTAAGCGGGAAGGGCCCCTACAATGAGCAGTACTTC
j_gene: TRBJ1-2; v_gene: TRBV7-3; len: 16; abundance: .; d_gene: .; CDR3aa: CASSLRWGSRGDGYTF; CDR3nt: TGTGCCAGCAGCTTAAGGTGGGGGTCCAGGGGCGATGGCTACACCTTC
j_gene: TRBJ1-1; v_gene: TRBV10-3; len: 16; abundance: few; d_gene: .; CDR3aa: CAISEVIRAVPTEAFF; CDR3nt: TGTGCCATCAGTGAGGTTATAAGGGCCGTCCCCACCGAAGCTTTCTTT
j_gene: TRBJ2-3; v_gene: TRBV7-2; len: 14; abundance: .; d_gene: .; CDR3aa: CASSLSGAGDTQYF; CDR3nt: TGTGCCAGCAGCCTGTCGGGAGCGGGAGATACGCAGTATTTT
j_gene: TRBJ2-7; v_gene: TRBV27; len: 14; abundance: few; d_gene: .; CDR3aa: CASSPSMSAHEQYF; CDR3nt: TGTGCCAGCAGTCCGTCGATGAGCGCTCACGAGCAGTACTTC
j_gene: TRBJ1-5; v_gene: TRBV19; len: 16; abundance: many; d_gene: TRBD1; CDR3aa: CASSIRGTGLNQPQHF; CDR3nt: TGTGCCAGTAGTATCCGCGGGACAGGGCTTAATCAGCCCCAGCATTTT
j_gene: TRBJ2-7; v_gene: TRBV27; len: 14; abundance: .; d_gene: TRBD2; CDR3aa: CASSFRAGGREQYF; CDR3nt: TGTGCCAGCAGTTTTAGAGCGGGGGGGCGCGAGCAGTACTTC
j_gene: TRBJ2-5; v_gene: TRBV5-1; len: 16; abundance: medium-sized; d_gene: TRBD1; CDR3aa: CASSPGQGRALETQYF; CDR3nt: TGCGCCAGCAGCCCCGGACAGGGGAGAGCGTTGGAGACCCAGTACTTC
j_gene: TRBJ2-7; v_gene: TRBV7-6; len: 14; abundance: .; d_gene: TRBD1; CDR3aa: CASSPGQGASEQYF; CDR3nt: TGTGCCAGCAGCCCAGGACAGGGGGCCTCCGAGCAGTACTTC
j_gene: TRBJ2-3; v_gene: TRBV6-1; len: 13; abundance: .; d_gene: .; CDR3aa: CASSQIPLDTQYF; CDR3nt: TGTGCCAGCAGCCAGATCCCTTTGGATACGCAGTATTTT
j_gene: TRBJ2-7; v_gene: TRBV7-6; len: 15; abundance: .; d_gene: .; CDR3aa: CASKDTREGGYEQYF; CDR3nt: TGTGCCAGCAAGGACACACGAGAAGGAGGCTACGAGCAGTACTTC
j_gene: TRBJ2-1; v_gene: TRBV7-6; len: 15; abundance: few; d_gene: .; CDR3aa: CASSFTWSSYNEQFF; CDR3nt: TGTGCCAGCAGCTTTACATGGAGCTCCTACAATGAGCAGTTCTTC
j_gene: TRBJ2-1; v_gene: TRBV5-6; len: 17; abundance: many; d_gene: .; CDR3aa: CASSPTGASGRMNEQFF; CDR3nt: TGTGCCAGCAGCCCTACCGGGGCCTCCGGGCGGATGAATGAGCAGTTCTTC
j_gene: TRBJ2-1; v_gene: TRBV7-2; len: 19; abundance: .; d_gene: TRBD2; CDR3aa: CASSRLAGGPLSSYNEQFF; CDR3nt: TGTGCCAGCAGCCGACTAGCGGGAGGGCCCCTAAGCTCCTACAATGAGCAGTTCTTC
j_gene: TRBJ2-1; v_gene: TRBV7-4; len: 16; abundance: .; d_gene: TRBD2; CDR3aa: CASNPPLAGGGNEQFF; CDR3nt: TGTGCCAGCAATCCACCCCTAGCGGGAGGGGGCAATGAGCAGTTCTTC
j_gene: TRBJ2-2; v_gene: TRBV7-4; len: 16; abundance: .; d_gene: TRBD1; CDR3aa: CASSSLRGQNAGELFF; CDR3nt: TGTGCCAGCAGCTCGCTGAGGGGACAGAACGCCGGGGAGCTGTTTTTT
j_gene: TRBJ2-3; v_gene: TRBV4-1; len: 17; abundance: once; d_gene: .; CDR3aa: CASSQDQGRAGAGELYF; CDR3nt: TGCGCCAGCAGCCAAGATCAGGGCCGTGCGGGGGCCGGGGAGCTGTATTTT
j_gene: TRBJ2-1; v_gene: TRBV11-2; len: 14; abundance: .; d_gene: .; CDR3aa: CASSYPSSYNEQFF; CDR3nt: TGTGCCAGCAGCTACCCCTCCTCCTACAATGAGCAGTTCTTC
j_gene: TRBJ2-7; v_gene: TRBV7-8; len: 14; abundance: few; d_gene: .; CDR3aa: CASSLVGGGSEQYF; CDR3nt: TGTGCCAGCAGCTTAGTTGGGGGGGGCAGTGAGCAGTACTTC
j_gene: TRBJ2-5; v_gene: TRBV27; len: 15; abundance: .; d_gene: .; CDR3aa: CASSLQGPSRETQYF; CDR3nt: TGTGCCAGCAGTTTACAGGGCCCCTCTAGGGAGACCCAGTACTTC
j_gene: TRBJ2-1; v_gene: TRBV27; len: 16; abundance: once; d_gene: .; CDR3aa: CASSLSVAAPYNEQFF; CDR3nt: TGTGCCAGCAGTTTATCGGTAGCCGCGCCGTACAATGAGCAGTTCTTC
j_gene: TRBJ2-7; v_gene: TRBV4-1; len: 15; abundance: .; d_gene: .; CDR3aa: CASSQVGRHSYEQYF; CDR3nt: TGCGCCAGCAGCCAAGTCGGGCGGCACTCCTACGAGCAGTACTTC
j_gene: TRBJ2-5; v_gene: TRBV24-1; len: 14; abundance: .; d_gene: .; CDR3aa: CATSDTTVQETQYF; CDR3nt: TGTGCCACCAGTGACACGACAGTCCAAGAGACCCAGTACTTC
j_gene: TRBJ2-7; v_gene: TRBV28; len: 15; abundance: medium-sized; d_gene: TRBD1; CDR3aa: CASWGTGTGMYEQYF; CDR3nt: TGTGCCAGCTGGGGTACCGGGACAGGGATGTACGAGCAGTACTTC
j_gene: TRBJ2-7; v_gene: TRBV7-2; len: 19; abundance: .; d_gene: .; CDR3aa: CASSLSQAGRDMSSYEQYF; CDR3nt: TGTGCCAGCAGCTTATCCCAGGCGGGTCGGGACATGAGCTCCTACGAGCAGTACTTC
j_gene: TRBJ1-1; v_gene: TRBV7-2; len: 15; abundance: .; d_gene: .; CDR3aa: CASSDYRAMNTEAFF; CDR3nt: TGTGCCAGCAGCGATTACAGGGCCATGAACACTGAAGCTTTCTTT
j_gene: TRBJ2-5; v_gene: TRBV7-9; len: 14; abundance: many; d_gene: TRBD2; CDR3aa: CASRKTSAQETQYF; CDR3nt: TGTGCCAGCAGGAAAACTAGCGCTCAAGAGACCCAGTACTTC
j_gene: TRBJ2-7; v_gene: TRBV6-6; len: 16; abundance: .; d_gene: TRBD2; CDR3aa: CASSDGPSGWNYEQYF; CDR3nt: TGTGCCAGCAGTGATGGCCCTAGCGGGTGGAACTACGAGCAGTACTTC
j_gene: TRBJ2-1; v_gene: TRBV7-6; len: 15; abundance: .; d_gene: TRBD2; CDR3aa: CASSPRTSVYNEQFF; CDR3nt: TGTGCCAGCAGCCCCCGGACTAGCGTGTACAATGAGCAGTTCTTC
j_gene: TRBJ2-5; v_gene: TRBV7-2; len: 16; abundance: .; d_gene: TRBD2; CDR3aa: CASSPTGLAGAETQYF; CDR3nt: TGTGCCAGCAGCCCAACGGGACTAGCGGGAGCGGAGACCCAGTACTTC
j_gene: TRBJ1-1; v_gene: TRBV3-1; len: 16; abundance: .; d_gene: TRBD1; CDR3aa: CASKKISGTGATEAFF; CDR3nt: TGTGCCAGCAAAAAAATTTCCGGGACAGGGGCTACTGAAGCTTTCTTT
j_gene: TRBJ2-1; v_gene: TRBV7-1; len: 16; abundance: .; d_gene: TRBD2; CDR3aa: CASSPRTSGFWGEQFF; CDR3nt: TGTGCCAGCAGCCCTAGGACTAGCGGCTTCTGGGGTGAGCAGTTCTTC
j_gene: TRBJ2-5; v_gene: TRBV7-6; len: 15; abundance: .; d_gene: TRBD1; CDR3aa: CASSPLQGAGGTQYF; CDR3nt: TGTGCTAGCAGCCCGTTACAGGGGGCAGGGGGGACCCAGTACTTC
j_gene: TRBJ2-1; v_gene: TRBV28; len: 16; abundance: .; d_gene: .; CDR3aa: CASITGRRPSYNEQFF; CDR3nt: TGTGCCAGCATTACGGGAAGGCGCCCCTCCTACAATGAGCAGTTCTTC
j_gene: TRBJ2-3; v_gene: TRBV7-6; len: 15; abundance: .; d_gene: TRBD1; CDR3aa: CASSLVGGGPDTQYF; CDR3nt: TGTGCCAGCAGCTTAGTAGGGGGCGGGCCAGATACGCAGTATTTT
j_gene: TRBJ1-5; v_gene: TRBV7-2; len: 16; abundance: .; d_gene: .; CDR3aa: CASSSSGGGPNQPQHF; CDR3nt: TGTGCCAGCAGCTCCTCGGGCGGAGGGCCTAATCAGCCCCAGCATTTT
j_gene: TRBJ2-1; v_gene: TRBV11-3; len: 15; abundance: many; d_gene: TRBD1; CDR3aa: CASSLASQGADEQFF; CDR3nt: TGTGCCAGCAGCTTAGCGTCTCAGGGGGCTGATGAGCAGTTCTTC
j_gene: TRBJ2-7; v_gene: TRBV6-1; len: 15; abundance: .; d_gene: TRBD2; CDR3aa: CASRTRGLADYEQYF; CDR3nt: TGTGCCAGCAGGACAAGGGGACTAGCGGACTACGAGCAGTACTTC
j_gene: TRBJ2-7; v_gene: TRBV6-5; len: 15; abundance: .; d_gene: .; CDR3aa: CASSYGAGRPYEQYF; CDR3nt: TGTGCCAGCAGTTACGGAGCGGGCCGTCCCTACGAGCAGTACTTC
j_gene: TRBJ2-5; v_gene: TRBV6-2/TRBV6-3; len: 12; abundance: .; d_gene: .; CDR3aa: CASSYSGETQYF; CDR3nt: TGTGCCAGCAGTTACTCCGGGGAGACCCAGTACTTC
j_gene: TRBJ2-5; v_gene: TRBV5-6; len: 11; abundance: many; d_gene: .; CDR3aa: CASIKEETQYF; CDR3nt: TGTGCCAGTATCAAAGAGGAGACCCAGTACTTC
j_gene: TRBJ2-5; v_gene: TRBV6-8; len: 12; abundance: once; d_gene: .; CDR3aa: CASRLAGETQYF; CDR3nt: TGTGCCAGCAGACTAGCCGGAGAGACCCAGTACTTC
j_gene: TRBJ2-1; v_gene: TRBV7-6; len: 12; abundance: once; d_gene: .; CDR3aa: CASSTSGIEQFF; CDR3nt: TGTGCCAGCAGCACCTCAGGGATTGAGCAGTTCTTC
j_gene: TRBJ2-1; v_gene: TRBV7-3; len: 13; abundance: .; d_gene: TRBD1; CDR3aa: CASSSATGGTQFF; CDR3nt: TGTGCCAGCAGCTCAGCGACAGGGGGTACGCAGTTCTTC
j_gene: TRBJ2-5; v_gene: TRBV6-8; len: 12; abundance: .; d_gene: TRBD1; CDR3aa: CACGQGKKTQYF; CDR3nt: TGTGCCTGCGGACAGGGAAAAAAGACCCAGTACTTC
j_gene: TRBJ1-1; v_gene: TRBV7-6; len: 16; abundance: .; d_gene: TRBD1; CDR3aa: CASSLAAGGRNTEAFF; CDR3nt: TGTGCCAGCAGCTTAGCCGCAGGGGGAAGGAACACTGAAGCTTTCTTT
j_gene: TRBJ2-5; v_gene: TRBV14; len: 15; abundance: few; d_gene: TRBD2; CDR3aa: CASSRDYLYQETQYF; CDR3nt: TGTGCCAGCAGCCGGGACTATTTGTACCAAGAGACCCAGTACTTC